The 27 T cell receptor beta chains given below trace back to one sample, sequenced in a study of cytomegalovirus exposure and HLA in healthy donors. A multiplex PCR was run with 60 Vbeta primers and 13 Jbeta primers. The repertoire was sequenced with immunoSEQ multiplex PCR; TCRdb's copy has only in-frame clones and lacks some. This table holds some 130,000 clones, around 80% found once. The sequenced sample consisted of PBMCs. All receptors come from a male donor in good health and CMV-seropositive.

CDR3 DNA sequence: TGTGCCAGCAGCGTAGGGACAGGGGGCGCAATGGATACGCAGTATTTT. Its translation: CASSVGTGGAMDTQYF. The chain uses TRBV9 and TRBJ2-3; 11 bases align to TRBD1. Germline V CDR1 and CDR2: SGDLS, YYNGEE. V lost 0 bases and J lost 6; bases outside the gene matches: 6. The CDR3 is 16 amino acids. Combining the CDR3 with reference TRBV9 and TRBJ2-3 gives the whole variable domain DSGVTQTPKHLITATGQRVTLRCSPRSGDLSVYWYQQSLDQGLQFLIQYYNGEERAKGNILERFSAQQFPDLHSELNLSSLELGDSALYFCASSVGTGGAMDTQYFGPGTRLTVL.

Only one count was recorded for this clone. The chain combines TRBV19 with TRBJ1-1, with a possible D match to TRBD1 (6 bases). Germline V lookup: CDR1 LNHDA, CDR2 SQIVND (reference sequence). This CDR3 has 16 residues. V was shortened by 7 bases and J by 1 base, with 19 bases between the two germline ends. The CDR3 coding sequence is TGTGCCAGTATGGGGGGAGGGACATACGGGAACACTGAAGCTTTCTTT. Protein sequence: CASMGGGTYGNTEAFF.

The chain recombines TRBV2 with TRBJ2-7, with 9 bases that match TRBD1. Losses at the gene ends were 9 bases for V and 4 bases for J; bases not matched to a gene: 13. CDR3 length: 15 amino acids. Per the germline V gene, CDR1 is SNHLY and CDR2 is FYNNEI. CDR3 sequence: CASTLGGQGAYEQYF. DNA for the CDR3: TGTGCCAGTACGTTAGGGGGACAGGGAGCGTACGAGCAGTACTTC.

The chain is built from TRBV7-3 and TRBJ2-7, with 7 bases lining up with TRBD2. This CDR3 has 15 amino acids. V shed 5 bases and J 0 bases; nucleotides not matched to a gene: 7. Germline-derived CDR1 and CDR2 are SGHTA and FQGTGA. CDR3 in amino acids: CASSLTSVSSYEQYF. The CDR3 DNA sequence: TGTGCCAGCAGCCTTACTAGCGTAAGCTCCTACGAGCAGTACTTC.

The chain joins TRBV7-9 to TRBJ2-1; no definite D call. This CDR3 spans 13 amino acids. V dropped 0 bases and J dropped 8 bases, with 8 bases sitting between them. Germline-derived CDR1 and CDR2 are SEHNR and FQNEAQ (reference sequence). The CDR3 loop reads CASSLAGTHEQFF. The CDR3 DNA reads TGTGCCAGCAGCTTAGCGGGCACCCATGAGCAGTTCTTC.

This CDR3 is CAWGGQSDQPQHF. The CDR3 DNA reads TGTGCCTGGGGGGGACAGTCTGATCAGCCCCAGCATTTT. This chain joins TRBV30 and TRBJ1-5; 7 bases agree with TRBD1. CDR3 length equals 13 residues. In germline, CDR1 is GTSNPN, CDR2 SVGIG (reference sequence). V dropped 5 bases and J dropped 5; count of bases not matched to a gene: 6.

The V call is TRBV13, the J call TRBJ1-1; D not resolved. From germline, CDR1 is PRHDT and CDR2 FYEKMQ (reference sequence). V dropped 4 bases and J dropped 0 bases, with 12 bases sitting between them. CDR3 length equals 15 residues. CDR3 sequence: CASSSLQMMNTEAFF. The CDR3 nucleotides read TGTGCCAGCAGCTCGCTACAGATGATGAACACTGAAGCTTTCTTT.

The V gene is TRBV18, the J gene TRBJ2-1; 11 bases line up with TRBD2. The length of the CDR3 is 15 residues. With 3 bases clipped from V and 7 bases from J, the junction kept 5 bases outside the gene matches. Germline V lookup: CDR1 KGHSH, CDR2 LQKENI. CDR3 amino acids: CASSPTSGKSNEQFF. CDR3 nucleotides: TGTGCCAGCTCACCGACTAGCGGGAAATCTAATGAGCAGTTCTTC.

The rearrangement joins TRBV5-4 to TRBJ1-3, with a tentative D call TRBD1 (5 bases). V lost 0 bases, J lost 5 bases, and 15 bases lay in between. In germline, CDR1 is SGHNT, CDR2 YYREEE (reference sequence). The CDR3 spans 16 residues. CDR3: CASSLGGPGRRNTIYF. The CDR3 DNA follows: TGTGCCAGCAGCTTGGGGGGCCCAGGGAGGCGAAACACCATATATTTT. The full variable domain, completed using reference TRBV5-4 and TRBJ1-3, is ETGVTQSPTHLIKTRGQQVTLRCSSQSGHNTVSWYQQALGQGPQFIFQYYREEENGRGNFPPRFSGLQFPNYSSELNVNALELDDSALYLCASSLGGPGRRNTIYFGEGSWLTVV.

V usage is TRBV2 and J usage is TRBJ1-4; maybe TRBD1 (6 bases). Germline V lookup: CDR1 SNHLY, CDR2 FYNNEI. The CDR3 has 13 residues. With 3 bases removed from V and 12 bases from J, the gap between germline ends came to 14 bases. In DNA form, the CDR3 reads TGTGCCAGCAGTGAGCTGGGACACGGCCAACTGTTTTTT. Amino acid sequence: CASSELGHGQLFF.

The gene calls are TRBV6-5 and TRBJ1-1; 9 bases line up with TRBD1. In germline, CDR1 is MNHEY, CDR2 SVGAGI. V was pared by 10 bases and J by 4 bases, with 13 bases of the junction left unmatched. The CDR3 extends over 15 amino acids. CDR3 loop: CAIPCWGQGITEAFF. DNA of the CDR3: TGTGCCATTCCTTGTTGGGGACAGGGTATCACTGAAGCTTTCTTT.

The chain couples TRBV7-9 to TRBJ1-2; D gene ambiguous. Germline V CDR1 and CDR2: SEHNR, FQNEAQ (reference sequence). The CDR3 is made up of 16 amino acids. V was trimmed by 5 bases and J by 3 bases, leaving 19 bases between them. The CDR3 is CASSTPSGVLDYGYTF. The CDR3 nucleotides read TGTGCCAGCAGCACACCAAGCGGGGTTTTAGACTATGGCTACACCTTC.

This rearrangement joins TRBV2 to TRBJ1-3; a weak D match, TRBD1 (6 bases). V shed 7 bases and J shed 3 bases, with 10 bases lying between them. In germline, CDR1 is SNHLY, CDR2 FYNNEI. CDR3 length equals 13 residues. As DNA, the CDR3 is TGTGCCAGCAACCTAGGGGGTGGAAACACCATATATTTT. Its protein is CASNLGGGNTIYF.

This chain joins TRBV7-6 and TRBJ1-4, with D possibly TRBD1 on 5 matching bases. CDR3 length: 18 amino acids. Germline V gene sequence: CDR1 SGHVS, CDR2 FNYEAQ. V lost 1 base and J lost 7, with 22 bases in between. The chain's CDR3 is CASSLGGDHVITTEKLFF. For the CDR3, the DNA is TGTGCCAGCAGCTTAGGCGGGGACCACGTAATAACGACTGAAAAACTGTTTTTT.

The V gene is TRBV23-1, the J gene TRBJ1-1; 8 bases fit TRBD1. TRBV23-1 is placed among ORFs of uncertain function. J gave up 5 bases and V 3 bases, and 11 bases lay outside the gene matches. CDR3 length equals 16 residues. CDR3 in DNA: TGCGCCAGCAGTCATTCATTTCAGGGGGCATTAACTGAAGCTTTCTTT. This encodes CASSHSFQGALTEAFF.

This CDR3 is CASSVGGGETQYF. The CDR3 nucleotides are TGTGCCAGCAGCGTAGGGGGCGGAGAGACCCAGTACTTC. This chain joins TRBV9 and TRBJ2-5; possible D gene TRBD1, 5 bases. The V gene's germline CDR1 is SGDLS and CDR2 YYNGEE. Trimming removed 0 bases from V and 4 bases from J, with 7 bases in between. CDR3 length equals 13 residues.

This clone appeared a single time. CDR3 sequence reads: CASWAGGMYEQFF. The CDR3 DNA follows: TGTGCCAGCTGGGCAGGGGGTATGTATGAGCAGTTCTTC. V gene TRBV6-1 combines with J gene TRBJ2-1; 7 bases align to TRBD1. V shed 8 bases, J shed 8 bases, and the junction held 9 bases outside the gene matches. The CDR3 has 13 residues. CDR1 and CDR2 (germline): MNHNS, SASEGT.

This sequence joins TRBV7-9 and TRBJ2-1, with TRBD2 identical over 11 bases. This CDR3 is built from 15 residues. In germline, CDR1 is SEHNR, CDR2 FQNEAQ (reference sequence). Trimming at V came to 5 bases and at J to 5 bases, leaving 5 bases not matched to a gene. CDR3 coding DNA: TGTGCCAGCAGCGCGACTAGCGGGGCACACAATGAGCAGTTCTTC. It codes for CASSATSGAHNEQFF.

The chain joins TRBV7-8 to TRBJ1-4; 9 nucleotides align to TRBD1. From germline, CDR1 is SGHVS and CDR2 FQNEAQ. The CDR3 is 15 amino acids. V lost 2 bases and J lost 9; bases outside the gene matches: 7. The CDR3, as DNA: TGTGCCAGCAGCTTAAGGGGGACAGGGCGGAAAAAACTGTTTTTT. Encoded protein: CASSLRGTGRKKLFF.

The chain joins TRBV4-1 to TRBJ2-1; tentatively, D is TRBD2 (5 bases). CDR3 length equals 15 residues. V dropped 2 bases and J dropped 5 bases, with 13 bases sitting between them. CDR1 MGHRA and CDR2 YSYEKL come from the germline V gene. The CDR3 DNA is TGCGCCAGCAGCCAACCTCTAGCTGCCCACAATGAGCAGTTCTTC. This sequence encodes CASSQPLAAHNEQFF.

The CDR3 loop reads CASSLALGEGDEQFF. The DNA for the CDR3 is TGCGCCAGCAGCTTGGCCTTAGGGGAGGGCGATGAGCAGTTCTTC. The J gene is TRBJ2-1, the V gene TRBV5-1, with 7 bases lining up with TRBD2. Trimming took 0 bases from V and 8 from J; bases not matched to a gene: 8. CDR1 is SGHRS and CDR2 is YFSETQ in the germline V gene. This CDR3 has 15 amino acids.

This sequence joins TRBV7-3 and TRBJ2-1; 9 nucleotides align to TRBD1. Germline lookup yields CDR1 SGHTA and CDR2 FQGTGA. V lost 1 base, J lost 0 bases, and 22 bases stayed unmatched. The CDR3 consists of 23 residues. CDR3 coding DNA: TGTGCCAGCAGCTTAATCTTCCCAGAACAGGGGGCCCTTACTATAAGCTCCTACAATGAGCAGTTCTTC. Translation gives CASSLIFPEQGALTISSYNEQFF.

The rearrangement links TRBV15 to TRBJ2-3; a weak D match, TRBD2 (6 bases). V lost 0 bases and J lost 1, with 11 bases in between. The CDR3 length is 16 residues. CDR1 is LNHNV and CDR2 is YYDKDF in the germline V gene (reference sequence). CDR3 nucleotides: TGTGCCACCAGCAGAGATCGTCCTAGCGGCACAGATACGCAGTATTTT. It encodes CATSRDRPSGTDTQYF.

V usage is TRBV19 and J usage is TRBJ2-3, with 10 bases identical to TRBD2. The V gene's germline CDR1 is LNHDA and CDR2 SQIVND (reference sequence). The CDR3 extends over 18 amino acids. The V gene end was trimmed by 9 bases and the J gene end by 0 bases; junction bases not matched to a gene: 15. The CDR3 sequence is CASQPVAGGQGSTDTQYF. For the CDR3, the DNA is TGTGCCAGCCAGCCCGTAGCGGGAGGCCAAGGTAGCACAGATACGCAGTATTTT.

The gene calls are TRBV5-1 and TRBJ2-5, with 8 bases identical to TRBD1. The CDR3 extends over 14 amino acids. Trimming cost V 4 bases and J 1 base; bases outside gene matches: 3. Per the germline V gene, CDR1 is SGHRS and CDR2 is YFSETQ. In DNA, the CDR3 is TGCGCCAGCAGCCCGGGACAGGCCCAAGAGACCCAGTACTTC. This encodes CASSPGQAQETQYF.

The chain combines TRBV27 with TRBJ2-7; 9 bases line up with TRBD1. Germline trimming cut 5 bases from V and 3 bases from J; bases unmatched to any gene: 5. Per germline, CDR1 MNHEY and CDR2 SMNVEV (reference sequence). This CDR3 spans 14 amino acids. CDR3 nucleotides: TGTGCCAGCAGTCTTGGGACAGGGTTCTACGAGCAGTACTTC. Amino acids: CASSLGTGFYEQYF.

The gene calls are TRBV6-5 and TRBJ1-2; TRBD1 agrees at 10 bases. Germline CDR1 is MNHEY and CDR2 is SVGAGI. Trimming removed 2 bases from V and 6 bases from J; junction bases left unmatched: 6. CDR3 length equals 15 residues. CDR3 DNA sequence: TGTGCCAGCAGTTACGGTTTCGGGACAGGGGATGGCTACACCTTC. Translating gives CASSYGFGTGDGYTF.